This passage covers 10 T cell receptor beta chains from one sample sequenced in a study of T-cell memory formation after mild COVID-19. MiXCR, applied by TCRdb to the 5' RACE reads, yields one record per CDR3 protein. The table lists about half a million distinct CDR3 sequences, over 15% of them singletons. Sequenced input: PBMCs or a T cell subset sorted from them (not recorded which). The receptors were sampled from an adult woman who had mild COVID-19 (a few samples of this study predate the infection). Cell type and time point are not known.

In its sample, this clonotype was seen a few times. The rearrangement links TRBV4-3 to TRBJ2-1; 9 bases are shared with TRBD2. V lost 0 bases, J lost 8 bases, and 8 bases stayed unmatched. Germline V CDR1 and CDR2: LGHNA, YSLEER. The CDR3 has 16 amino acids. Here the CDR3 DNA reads TGCGCCAGCAGCCAAGACGAGGTAGCGGGAGCGGATGAGCAGTTCTTC. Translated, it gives CASSQDEVAGADEQFF.

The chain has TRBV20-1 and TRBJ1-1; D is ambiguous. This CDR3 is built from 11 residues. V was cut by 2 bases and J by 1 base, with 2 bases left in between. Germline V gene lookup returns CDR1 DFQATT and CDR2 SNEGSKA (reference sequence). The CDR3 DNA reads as TGCAGTGCTAGAAAGAACACTGAAGCTTTCTTT. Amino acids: CSARKNTEAFF.

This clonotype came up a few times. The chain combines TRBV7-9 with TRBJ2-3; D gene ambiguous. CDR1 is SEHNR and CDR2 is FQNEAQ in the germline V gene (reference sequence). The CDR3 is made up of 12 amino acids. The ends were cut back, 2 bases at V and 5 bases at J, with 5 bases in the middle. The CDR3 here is CASSLQQDTQYF. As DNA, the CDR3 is TGTGCCAGCAGCTTACAGCAAGATACGCAGTATTTT.

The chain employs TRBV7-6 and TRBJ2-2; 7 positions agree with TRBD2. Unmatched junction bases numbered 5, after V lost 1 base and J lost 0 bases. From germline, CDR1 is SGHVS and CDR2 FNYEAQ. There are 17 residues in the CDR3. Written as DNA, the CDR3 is TGTGCCAGCAGCTTAGTGCCGGGGGGAACGAACACCGGGGAGCTGTTTTTT. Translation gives CASSLVPGGTNTGELFF.

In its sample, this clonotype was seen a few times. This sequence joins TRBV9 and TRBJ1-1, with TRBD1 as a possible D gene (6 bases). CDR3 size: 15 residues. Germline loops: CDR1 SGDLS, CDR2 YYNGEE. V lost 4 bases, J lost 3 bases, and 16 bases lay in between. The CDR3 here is CASSPTGGGDTEAFF. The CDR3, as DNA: TGTGCCAGCAGCCCGACCGGGGGCGGGGACACTGAAGCTTTCTTT.

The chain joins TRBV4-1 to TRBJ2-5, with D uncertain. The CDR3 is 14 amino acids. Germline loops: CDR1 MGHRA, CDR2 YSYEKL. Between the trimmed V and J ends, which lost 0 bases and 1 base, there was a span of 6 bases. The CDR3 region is CASSQDASQETQYF. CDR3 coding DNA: TGCGCCAGCAGCCAAGACGCATCCCAAGAGACCCAGTACTTC.

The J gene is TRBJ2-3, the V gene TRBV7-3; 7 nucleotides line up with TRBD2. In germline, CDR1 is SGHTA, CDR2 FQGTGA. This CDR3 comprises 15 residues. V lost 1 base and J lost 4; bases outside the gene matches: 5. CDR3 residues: CASSLSGSRPDTQYF. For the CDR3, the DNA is TGTGCCAGCAGCTTAAGCGGGAGCAGGCCAGATACGCAGTATTTT.

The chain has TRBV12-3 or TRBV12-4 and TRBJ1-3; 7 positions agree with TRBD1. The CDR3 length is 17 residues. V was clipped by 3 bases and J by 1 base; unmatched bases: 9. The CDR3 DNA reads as TGTGCCAGCAGTTTTATTCCGGGACAGAGGTCTGGAAACACCATATATTTT. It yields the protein CASSFIPGQRSGNTIYF.

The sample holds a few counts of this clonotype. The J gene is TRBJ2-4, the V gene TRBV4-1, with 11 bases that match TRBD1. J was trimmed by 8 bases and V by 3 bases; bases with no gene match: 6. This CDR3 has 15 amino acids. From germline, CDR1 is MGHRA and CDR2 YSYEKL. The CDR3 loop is CASSQGQGVWDIQYF. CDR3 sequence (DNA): TGCGCCAGCAGCCAGGGACAGGGGGTTTGGGACATTCAGTACTTC.

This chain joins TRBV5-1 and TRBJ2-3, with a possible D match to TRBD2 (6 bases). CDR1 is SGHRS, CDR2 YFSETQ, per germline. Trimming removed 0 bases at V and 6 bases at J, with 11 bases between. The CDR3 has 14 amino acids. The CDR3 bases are TGCGCCAGCAGCTTGGCCGGGAGCCCGGATACGCAGTATTTT. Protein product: CASSLAGSPDTQYF.